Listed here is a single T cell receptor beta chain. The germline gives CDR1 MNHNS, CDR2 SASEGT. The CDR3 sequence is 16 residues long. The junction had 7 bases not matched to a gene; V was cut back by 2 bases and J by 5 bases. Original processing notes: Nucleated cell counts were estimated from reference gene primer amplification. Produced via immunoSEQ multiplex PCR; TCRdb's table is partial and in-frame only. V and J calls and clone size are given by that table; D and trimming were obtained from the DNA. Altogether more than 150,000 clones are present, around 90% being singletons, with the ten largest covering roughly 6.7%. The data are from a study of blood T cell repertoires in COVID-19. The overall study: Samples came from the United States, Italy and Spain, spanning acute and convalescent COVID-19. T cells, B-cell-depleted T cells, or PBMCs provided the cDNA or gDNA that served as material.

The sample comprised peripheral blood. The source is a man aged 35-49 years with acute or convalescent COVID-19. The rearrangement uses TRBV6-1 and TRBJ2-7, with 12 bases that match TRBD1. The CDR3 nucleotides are TGTGCCAGCAGTGAACCACCGGGACAGGGGGCCCACGAGCAGTACTTC. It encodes CASSEPPGQGAHEQYF.